This T cell receptor (beta chain) was sequenced during a study of metastatic and nonmetastatic thyroid tumors. About the research overall: Repertoire comparison spanned blood and tumor or nodule tissue of malignant and benign thyroid patients.

Per the study methods: Built for papillary thyroid cancer, a distant-metastasis classifier drew on CDR3 differences across clinicopathological groups. TCRdb re-called the PCR reads through MiXCR. TCRdb, not the authors, supplied the V and J calls. The top ten hold roughly 21% of the sample, which has around 21,000 clones, about 18% seen once. This clone is deemed medium-sized. Before thyroid surgery, none of the patients had received any treatment. The CDR3 is 13 amino acids. With 1 base removed from V and 1 base from J, the gap between germline ends came to 4 bases. The clonotype originates from a male donor with papillary thyroid cancer or a benign thyroid nodule (not recorded which). Some clones in this sample may be carry-over from other donors' samples. The chain employs TRBV12-3 or TRBV12-4 and TRBJ1-1; D remains unclear. Source material: blood. CDR3 sequence (DNA): TGTGCCAGCAGTTTAGGGGCGAACACTGAAGCTTTCTTT. Translation gives CASSLGANTEAFF.